This T cell receptor beta chain came from a study of blood T cells in healthy people across ages. In the case of this clonotype: Its target is not known.

The CDR3 contains 16 residues. Germline V gives CDR1 ENHRY, CDR2 SYGVKD. V was pared by 0 bases and J by 4 bases, with 12 bases between. A second PCR of about 6 to 11 cycles used a sample-barcoded 5' primer and a J-beta primer mix. All cDNA molecules were each tagged by a template-switch adaptor with 12 random nucleotides. CDR3-containing paired-end reads numbering at least 2.5 million came from each sample. Using its own MiXCR run on the 5' RACE reads, TCRdb lists one record per CDR3 protein. The sample records more than 600,000 distinct CDR3 sequences, 20% to 30% being singletons. General study findings and limits: CMV status of donors was not determined, possibly confounding expanded clonotype changes.

These data also featured in a second study, about T cells of mothers and their children. That work adds: In both related and unrelated pairs, TCR recombination output is shaped similarly by thymic selection.

The chain employs TRBV10-3 and TRBJ2-2, with D perhaps assigned TRBD1 or TRBD2 (5 bases each). The source is a boy under 18 in good health. The specimen was blood. CDR3: CAISESKGPSTGELFF. The CDR3 nucleotides are TGTGCCATCAGTGAGTCAAAGGGACCAAGCACCGGGGAGCTGTTTTTT.